This T cell receptor (beta chain) was sequenced for a study of Ad26.COV2.S vaccination and SARS-CoV-2 variants. The overall study: The donor was enrolled in the Ad26.COV2.S arm of the COV1001 trial. Intramuscular Ad26.COV2.S at 5x10^10 or 1x10^11 viral particles.

This clone was observed a single time. The treatment: some 20 received Ad26.COV2.S at low or high dose, single or two shots; 5 received placebo; per-sample allocation not given. Collection of samples fell on day 63 after the first vaccine or placebo injection. Boston provided a donor who was an adult aged 18-55 years. The protocol was immunoSEQ multiplex PCR, while the TCRdb copy is restricted to in-frame clones and leaves out a portion. Among about 680,000 clones listed, around 89% were seen once. Material: peripheral blood, obtained in a trial of Ad26.COV2.S vaccine versus placebo. The sequence derives from a person aged 18-60 years who received the Ad26.COV2.S COVID-19 vaccine or a placebo.

CDR3: CAMAGQGDSPLHF. The CDR3 nucleotides read TGTGCCATGGCGGGACAGGGAGACTCACCCCTCCACTTT. V gene TRBV10-3 combines with J gene TRBJ1-6; 9 positions match TRBD1. Trimming cost V 9 bases and J 10 bases; bases outside gene matches: 7. Germline V CDR1 and CDR2: ENHRY, SYGVKD. CDR3 length: 13 residues.